This T cell receptor (beta chain) was observed in a study of shared clonotypes between healthy human individuals. Naive CD8 cells were CD45RO-negative, positively selected for CCR7, excluding terminally differentiated effector memory CD45RA+ cells. This clone was recorded only once. For every subset, genomic DNA was evenly distributed across several immunoSEQ plates. Some 29,000 T cell genomes (approximately 190 ng DNA) went into each sorted-subset replicate. Generated by immunoSEQ multiplex PCR, the TCRdb table keeps only in-frame clones and is missing some. The sample shows about 610,000 clones, approximately 96% of them seen only once. Sequences were obtained from naive CD8+ T cells sorted from blood. This TCR was sampled from a woman in her thirties in good health.

The CDR3 reads CASSPRPTLGAQFF. CDR3 DNA sequence: TGTGCCAGCAGCCCGCGCCCGACTTTAGGCGCGCAGTTCTTC. The gene calls are TRBV14 and TRBJ2-1; the D is unclear. Trimming took 4 bases from V and 12 from J, leaving 19 bases between them. Germline values: CDR1 SGHDN, CDR2 FVKESK. The CDR3 spans 14 residues.